This entry concerns a single T cell receptor (beta chain). This clone's antigen is unknown. There are no base qualities to consult, and no much larger clone falls within one base. The data were taken from a study of beta chain features in type 1 diabetes (dated by TCRdb to the late 2010s). Looking at the study overall: Mean age, gender distribution, total cell number and subset yield were not different between patients and healthy donors. Regulatory and stem cell-like memory subsets were obtained from only 8 patients and roughly 8 healthy donors, while naive and central memory subsets were obtained from all 30 or so donors. A total of around 110,000,000 sorted cells were examined across all samples, and RNA yield correlated strongly with the number of cells per subset. In the study, TCRB repertoires of sorted circulating CD4+ T cell subsets from recently diagnosed type 1 diabetes patients were compared with those of matched healthy donors.

The germline V gene yields SGHTA for CDR1 and FQGTGA for CDR2. The CDR3 numbers 15 residues from cysteine through phenylalanine. The kept DNA is CDR3 alone, 45 bases in frame from the first base. V sheds 4 bases and J sheds 3 bases, leaving 12 bases between their ends. The entire isolated RNA was reverse transcribed using the High Capacity cDNA Reverse Transcription Kit, and thus expressed TCRB transcripts were sequenced. Naive, central memory and regulatory T cell samples underwent deep immunoSEQ sequencing, averaging around 3.9 million total reads per sample. Sorted cells were lysed in RLT buffer and RNA was extracted with DNase-treated RNeasy Micro or Mini kits, depending on cell number. To prevent cross-contamination, each cell subset was processed individually, whereas patient and healthy donor samples were processed jointly. The immunoSEQ multiplex PCR was used to amplify TCRB sequences from cDNA, yielding 87-bp fragments that span the CDR3 region. The amplicons were sequenced using the Illumina HiSeq platform. In the authors' own workflow: Synthetic template baselines were used to correct PCR bias computationally, reads within Hamming distance 2 were collapsed together, and singletons that could not be merged were discarded. Reads were aligned to IMGT to assign V, D and J genes, CDR3 length, and insertions or deletions at six rearrangement sites. Clonotype counts were normalized to sorted cell number within each subset before computing true diversity and Gini coefficients with the tcR R package. Repertoire sharing was quantified using the overlap coefficient calculated on TCRB nucleotide sequences. Imported from immuneACCESS, the table was reduced by TCRdb to in-frame sequences with V and J called. These copies leave out some clones; in studies compared against another copy, an unresolved V gene accounts for under half, and the cause of the remainder is not known. D and trimming were read from the DNA, whereas the V and J calls and clone size are those reported in that table. Within this sample are some 15,000 clones, with almost 70% of them counted one time only. The ten largest account for more than 2% of the sample.

Study-wide findings and limitations: Only small numbers of individuals were included in the HLA sub-analyses, which left unresolved whether HLA type had any influence on TCRB rearrangement. In all four CD4+ subsets, TCRB CDR3 length was moderately but significantly shorter in type 1 diabetes patients. Naive, central memory and regulatory TCRB repertoires appeared more similar among patients than among healthy donors. Because cDNA rather than genomic DNA was sequenced, highly expressing activated cells could have been over-represented, although no difference in activation and CD3 levels was found between groups. At VDJ recombination sites, type 1 diabetes patients had fewer insertions and more deleted nucleotides, which implies abnormalities in thymic rearrangement. Shorter templates might be favored by PCR, yet because patient and control samples were amplified and corrected together, any such skew would affect both groups equally.

A single peripheral blood draw of about 116 mL on average was collected from each donor into heparinised tubes. Naive, central memory, regulatory and stem cell-like memory CD4+ T cells were sorted on a BD FACSAria II using a panel including CD45RO, CCR7, CD25, CD127, CD95 and CD27. Purity was above 98% for every sorted population. PBMCs were separated immediately by Lymphoprep density gradient centrifugation and were stained directly, without being cultured. So that batch effects would be minimized, each experiment stained and sorted samples in pairs, pairing one healthy donor with one patient. The chain joins TRBV7-3 to TRBJ2-2, with TRBD2 tentatively as D gene (6 bases match). The receptor's source is a man aged 25 to 40 with type 1 diabetes. The sequenced material came from Tregs from blood. The cell subset or site label for this specimen denotes: regulatory CD4+ T cells. DNA sequence: TGTGCCAGCAGCTCCCCGGGGGTAGACACCGGGGAGCTGTTTTTT. Its translation reads: CASSSPGVDTGELFF.